The next 3 T cell receptor beta chains were all read from a single sample in a study of shared clonotypes between healthy human individuals (dated by TCRdb to between 2020 and 2021). Library creation used the immunoSEQ multiplex PCR assay. As stored in TCRdb, this immuneACCESS dataset retains in-frame rearrangements with V and J assigned. A fraction of the clones does not appear; measured against another copy, unresolved V genes explain less than half of the discrepancy, and the remainder lacks a known reason. The sample profile shows some 470,000 clones; around 78% of them were found once. About an eighth of the sample is held by the ten biggest clonotypes. Input material: PBMCs. These receptors originate from a woman in her thirties or forties in good health. Some clones in this sample may be carry-over from other donors' samples.

This clone was recorded at least ten times. This same CDR3 is encoded by further DNA sequences in the sample. The chain recombines TRBV30 with TRBJ2-7; D assignment may be TRBD1 or TRBD2 (5 bases each). V was cut by 3 bases and J by 3 bases, with 6 bases left in between. CDR1 and CDR2 from the germline V gene are GTSNPN and SVGIG (reference sequence). The CDR3 has 11 amino acids. The CDR3 nucleotides are TGTGCCTGGAGGGGGGTCTACGAGCAGTACTTC. It encodes CAWRGVYEQYF. The whole variable domain, remainder taken from reference TRBV30 and TRBJ2-7, is SQTIHQWPATLVQPVGSPLSLECTVEGTSNPNLYWYRQAAGRGLQLLFYSVGIGQISSEVPQNLSASRPQDRQFILSSKKLLLSDSGFYLCAWRGVYEQYFGPGTRLTVT.

Details on this clone: This sequence is one base from a far larger clone and is likely a read error. CDR3 in amino acids: CASSLQVGGHGYTF. CDR3 DNA sequence: TGTGCCAGCAGCTTGCAGGTTGGGGGACACGGCTACACCTTC. The V call is TRBV5-4, the J call TRBJ1-2, with D maybe TRBD1 (6 bases). The length of the CDR3 is 14 residues. Germline V CDR1 and CDR2: SGHNT, YYREEE (reference sequence). Trimming took 1 base from V and 8 from J, leaving 15 bases between them. The whole variable domain, filled in from reference TRBV5-4 and TRBJ1-2, reads ETGVTQSPTHLIKTRGQQVTLRCSSQSGHNTVSWYQQALGQGPQFIFQYYREEENGRGNFPPRFSGLQFPNYSSELNVNALELDDSALYLCASSLQVGGHGYTFGSGTRLTVV.

On this clone itself: A much larger clone is a single base away; this may be a read error. The chain combines TRBV7-6 with TRBJ1-5; D remains ambiguous. Germline CDR1 reads SGHVS; CDR2 reads FNYEAQ. The V gene lost 1 base and the J gene lost 0 bases, with 4 bases spanning the gap. The length of the CDR3 is 14 residues. The CDR3 DNA reads as TGTGCCAGCAGCTTAGGGGATAGCAATCAGCCCCAGCATTTT. This gives the protein CASSLGDSNQPQHF.